The clone carrying this TCR beta chain was counted only a few times. The sample is drawn from a study of identical twins. Template switching added a universal primer site, and cDNA bore unique molecular identifiers. TCRdb reprocessed the 5' RACE reads via MiXCR and lists one record per CDR3 protein. This table holds fewer than 500,000 distinct CDR3 sequences, less than 25% found once. With V trimmed by 0 bases and J by 6 bases, 2 bases remained unmatched. The germline V gene encodes CDR1 SGDLS and CDR2 YYNGEE. This CDR3 region has 16 residues. These data were also reused for a study on T cells expressing NK-cell markers.

The clonotype originates from a woman younger than 35 in good health. Specimen: CD4+ T cells sorted from blood. The chain recombines TRBV9 with TRBJ2-1, with 14 bases identical to TRBD2. CDR3 nucleotides: TGTGCCAGCAGCGTAGGGGGACTAGCGGGAGCCAATGAGCAGTTCTTC. Translating it yields CASSVGGLAGANEQFF.